The clone carrying this T cell receptor beta chain was observed many times. Its antigen remains unidentified. The data stem from a study of T cells in Graves' hyperthyroidism and ophthalmopathy. Study-level results: The blood repertoire included most of the expanded thyroid clonotypes above 0.001. Median prediction lead before ophthalmopathy onset was around seven months with the model.

Patients having uncontrolled infection, another autoimmune disease, pregnancy or lactation were not included. Together with thyroid ultrasound, orbital computed tomography, serum thyroxine and TRAb, clinical symptoms were used for diagnoses. The germline V gene has CDR1 WSHSY and CDR2 SAAADI. The V end lost 2 bases, the J end lost 10 bases, and 12 bases lay between the germline ends. CDR3 length: 14 amino acids. From RNA transcripts, TCR beta CDR3 regions were amplified. With the HTBI primer set, the TCR CDR3 went through a first round of RT-PCR. MiXCR was run by TCRdb on the multiplex PCR reads, yielding one entry per CDR3 protein. The sample contains 300,000 to 450,000 distinct CDR3 sequences, approximately 18% of which appear only once.

The gene calls are TRBV10-2 and TRBJ1-6, with TRBD1 as a possible D gene (5 bases). This clonotype originated in a woman under 40 with Graves' hyperthyroidism that later progressed to Graves' ophthalmopathy. Sequencing was done on a sample of blood. The DNA for the CDR3 is TGCGCCAGCAGTGAGGCTGCCTGGGGCTCACCCCTCCACTTT. This translates into CASSEAAWGSPLHF.